Below, 13 T cell receptor beta chains from the same sample are listed, as sequenced in a study of T cells in Graves' hyperthyroidism and ophthalmopathy. What was amplified from RNA transcripts were TCR beta CDR3 regions. Carried out on the TCR CDR3, a first-round RT-PCR used the HTBI primer set. TCRdb re-called the multiplex PCR reads through MiXCR, storing one row per CDR3 protein. The sample comprises about 250,000 distinct CDR3 sequences, roughly 22% of which are singletons, and about a third rests with the top ten. The sample was blood. All receptors derive from a woman in her forties with Graves' ophthalmopathy.

This clonotype was counted at least ten times. The chain has TRBV12-3 or TRBV12-4 and TRBJ2-7, with 12 positions matching TRBD2. CDR3 length: 12 residues. The junction had 0 bases not matched to a gene; V was cut back by 6 bases and J by 6 bases. CDR3: CASRLAGGEQYF. The CDR3 DNA sequence: TGTGCCAGCAGACTAGCGGGGGGCGAGCAGTACTTC.

This clonotype was picked up many times. The chain has TRBV7-8 and TRBJ2-5; D not certain. V was clipped by 1 base and J by 10 bases, with 10 bases between them. The V gene's germline CDR1 is SGHVS and CDR2 FQNEAQ. The CDR3 runs 12 residues. CDR3 sequence (DNA): TGTGCCAGCAGCTTAGGTCCGTTTAACCAGTACTTC. Translated, it gives CASSLGPFNQYF.

The sample holds many counts of this clonotype. The chain carries TRBV5-1 and TRBJ2-5, with D unresolved. The CDR3 is 14 residues long. The V end lost 4 bases, the J end lost 0 bases, and 10 bases lay between the germline ends. Germline-derived CDR1 and CDR2 are SGHRS and YFSETQ. The CDR3 sequence: CASSPPRYQETQYF. The CDR3 nucleotides read TGCGCCAGCAGCCCCCCAAGGTACCAAGAGACCCAGTACTTC.

CDR3 region: CASSSGQGATYEQYF. The CDR3 coding sequence is TGTGCCAGCAGTTCGGGACAGGGGGCGACCTACGAGCAGTACTTC. The chain has TRBV6-5 and TRBJ2-7; 12 bases are shared with TRBD1. Germline assignment: CDR1 MNHEY and CDR2 SVGAGI. The CDR3 totals 15 residues. The trim removed 4 bases at V and 2 bases at J, leaving 3 bases unmatched.

This clonotype has a count of ten or more. The chain links TRBV11-3 to TRBJ2-1; 13 bases map to TRBD2. CDR1 is SGHNT, CDR2 YENEEA, per germline. V shed 5 bases, J shed 3 bases, and the junction held 4 bases outside the gene matches. There are 16 residues in the CDR3. The CDR3 here is CASSLGTSGVYNEQFF. The CDR3 nucleotides are TGTGCCAGCAGCCTAGGGACTAGCGGGGTCTACAATGAGCAGTTCTTC.

This clonotype has a count of ten or more. The chain recombines TRBV20-1 with TRBJ2-7; 8 bases align to TRBD2. This CDR3 has 12 amino acids. The germline gives CDR1 DFQATT, CDR2 SNEGSKA (reference sequence). V shed 6 bases and J 5 bases; nucleotides not matched to a gene: 6. The CDR3 protein is CSAGLASDEQYF. The CDR3 nucleotides read TGCAGTGCAGGACTAGCTAGCGACGAGCAGTACTTC.

CDR3 protein: CASSARQSYEQYF. The CDR3 DNA reads as TGTGCCAGCAGTGCCCGGCAGAGCTACGAGCAGTACTTC. The rearrangement uses TRBV28 and TRBJ2-7, with D hard to call. The V gene lost 5 bases and the J gene lost 3 bases, with 11 bases spanning the gap. The CDR3 sequence is 13 residues long. Germline CDR1 MDHEN, CDR2 SYDVKM.

This clonotype was detected many times. The chain has TRBV6-1 and TRBJ2-7, with TRBD2 matching over 10 bases. Germline CDR1 and CDR2: MNHNS and SASEGT. CDR3 length: 18 amino acids. V lost 3 bases and J lost 2; bases outside the gene matches: 13. The CDR3 loop reads CASSEEGTSALLAYEQYF. DNA for the CDR3: TGTGCCAGCAGTGAGGAAGGGACTAGCGCATTACTTGCCTACGAGCAGTACTTC.

The chain carries TRBV6-1 and TRBJ1-2; 9 nucleotides match TRBD1. The CDR3 is 17 residues long. Germline V gives CDR1 MNHNS, CDR2 SASEGT. Losses at the gene ends were 5 bases for V and 3 bases for J; bases not matched to a gene: 13. The CDR3 DNA sequence: TGTGCCAGCAGTCCACCTTCCGGACAGGGGTTGGACTATGGCTACACCTTC. This codes for CASSPPSGQGLDYGYTF.

The table lists this clonotype with many counts. The rearrangement joins TRBV28 to TRBJ2-7; tentative D call: TRBD2 (5 bases). From germline, CDR1 is MDHEN and CDR2 SYDVKM. The CDR3 runs 13 residues. Trimming removed 7 bases from V and 4 bases from J, with 14 bases in between. CDR3 in amino acids: CASKGLDSYEQYF. For the CDR3, the DNA is TGTGCCAGCAAAGGACTGGACTCGTACGAGCAGTACTTC.

This clonotype was observed at least ten times. The chain recombines TRBV11-3 with TRBJ2-7, with 13 bases fitting TRBD2. Unmatched junction bases numbered 11, after V lost 3 bases and J lost 6 bases. The CDR3 sequence is 17 residues long. Germline V gives CDR1 SGHNT, CDR2 YENEEA. Here the CDR3 reads CASSFKNTSGRAPEQYF. In DNA, the CDR3 is TGTGCCAGCAGCTTCAAAAATACTAGCGGGAGGGCCCCCGAGCAGTACTTC.

This clonotype appeared many times. The chain has TRBV4-2 and TRBJ2-7, with 10 bases lining up with TRBD2. The V gene end was trimmed by 4 bases and the J gene end by 2 bases; junction bases not matched to a gene: 8. The CDR3 is 16 amino acids. Per germline, CDR1 LGHNA and CDR2 YNFKEQ. The CDR3 loop reads CASSPVAGGRAYEQYF. The DNA for the CDR3 is TGTGCCAGCAGCCCAGTAGCGGGAGGCCGTGCCTACGAGCAGTACTTC.

In its sample, this clonotype was seen many times. A read error may explain this, as a much larger clone is one base away. The genes are TRBV28 and TRBJ1-5; D is ambiguous. Germline V gene lookup returns CDR1 MDHEN and CDR2 SYDVKM. This CDR3 comprises 13 residues. The ends were cut back, 5 bases at V and 5 bases at J, with 10 bases in the middle. DNA for the CDR3: TGTGCCAGCAGTATAACGGGCGATCAGCCCCAGCATTTT. Translation gives CASSITGDQPQHF.